The sequence of this TCR beta chain was determined in a study of early T cells in non-severe SARS-CoV-2 infection. For the study at large: The study sequenced bulk RNA from unsorted whole blood, with chains unpaired.

Study-level findings and limits: Anti-spike CD8 specificities were favored by VDJdb matching, whose results missed private and CD4 specificities.

Unique molecular identifiers tagged individual cDNA molecules. MiXCR was run by TCRdb on the 5' RACE reads, yielding one entry per CDR3 protein. This sample carries around 71,000 distinct CDR3 sequences, 8% to 10% of them seen once, and the ten largest clones take roughly a sixth. Ten or more counts support this clonotype. The antigen is not known. Per the germline V gene, CDR1 is MNHEY and CDR2 is SVGEGT. This CDR3 comprises 16 residues. V shed 5 bases and J 3 bases; nucleotides not matched to a gene: 4. The V call is TRBV6-2 or TRBV6-3, the J call TRBJ2-1; the match to TRBD2 covers 13 bases. Specimen: whole blood, collected at baseline. The clonotype originates from an adult who was a healthcare worker with PCR-confirmed SARS-CoV-2 infection or an uninfected control (not recorded which). CDR3 in DNA: TGTGCCAGCAGTAAGGGACTAGCGGGATACTACAATGAGCAGTTCTTC. Its translation is CASSKGLAGYYNEQFF.